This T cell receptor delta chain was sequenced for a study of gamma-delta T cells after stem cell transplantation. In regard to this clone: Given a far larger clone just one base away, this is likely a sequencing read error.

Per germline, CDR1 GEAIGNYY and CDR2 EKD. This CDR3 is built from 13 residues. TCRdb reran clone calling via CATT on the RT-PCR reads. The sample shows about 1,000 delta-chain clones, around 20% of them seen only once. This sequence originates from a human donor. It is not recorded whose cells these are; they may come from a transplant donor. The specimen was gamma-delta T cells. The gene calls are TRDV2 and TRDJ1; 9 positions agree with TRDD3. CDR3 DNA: TGTGCCCGTGACGGACTGGGGGAGAATAAACTCATCTTT. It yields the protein CARDGLGENKLIF.